This TCR beta chain was sequenced during a study of T-cell reconstitution after alpha-beta-depleted transplantation in children. The table lists this clonotype with a few counts. The antigen is undetermined. General study points: Several patients had high TCRbeta diversity at day 60; it came from surviving recipient T cells and thymic progenitors. Reportedly, only several hundred clones from non-depleted graft cells drove alpha-beta T-cell counts at about two months.

The V end lost 1 base, the J end lost 4 bases, and 8 bases lay between the germline ends. Germline V gene data show CDR1 as LNHDA and CDR2 as SQIVND (reference sequence). The CDR3 is 14 residues long. The TCRbeta library incorporated unique molecular identifiers. TCRdb analysed the PCR reads with MiXCR anew, one entry per CDR3 protein. The sample lists some 840,000 distinct CDR3 sequences; 16% were seen once. The chain joins TRBV19 to TRBJ2-1; D ambiguous. The sample in question was PBMCs, mostly from graft donor cells, obtained 360 days after TCRalphabeta/CD19-depleted stem cell transplant. The TCR originated in a male patient younger than 18 who had a stem cell transplant for acute lymphoblastic leukemia, so the T cells may come from the graft donor. CDR3 bases: TGTGCCAGTAGTATAGGTAACAAGTACAATGAGCAGTTCTTC. Its translation is CASSIGNKYNEQFF. The full variable domain, completed using reference TRBV19 and TRBJ2-1, is DGGITQSPKYLFRKEGQNVTLSCEQNLNHDAMYWYRQDPGQGLRLIYYSQIVNDFQKGDIAEGYSVSREKKESFPLTVTSAQKNPTAFYLCASSIGNKYNEQFFGPGTRLTVL.